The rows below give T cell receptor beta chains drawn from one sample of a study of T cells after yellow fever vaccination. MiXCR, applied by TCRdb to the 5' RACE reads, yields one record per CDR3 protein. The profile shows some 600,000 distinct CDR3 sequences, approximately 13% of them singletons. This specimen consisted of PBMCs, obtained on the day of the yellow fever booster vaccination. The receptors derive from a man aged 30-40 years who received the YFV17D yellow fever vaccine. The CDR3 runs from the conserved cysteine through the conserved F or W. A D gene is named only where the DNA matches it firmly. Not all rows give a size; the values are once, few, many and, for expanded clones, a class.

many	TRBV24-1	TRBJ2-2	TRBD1	TGTGCCACCAAGGGGACAGGGAACACCGGGGAGCTGTTTTTT	CATKGTGNTGELFF
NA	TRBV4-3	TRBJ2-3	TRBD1	TGCGCCAGCAGCCAAGATCCGGACAGGGAGGTGAATACGCAGTATTTT	CASSQDPDREVNTQYF
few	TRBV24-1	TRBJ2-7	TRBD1	TGTGCCACCAGTGATTTGCGGACAGGCGAGCAGTACTTC	CATSDLRTGEQYF
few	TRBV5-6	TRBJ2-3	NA	TGTGCCAGCAGCTTGGGTAATAGCACAGATACGCAGTATTTT	CASSLGNSTDTQYF
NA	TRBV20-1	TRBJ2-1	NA	TGCAGCCCTCTAATAAGCCACGATGAGCAGTTCTTC	CSPLISHDEQFF
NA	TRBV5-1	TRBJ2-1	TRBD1	TGCGCCAGCAGCTTGGAGGGGGCGAATGAGCAGTTCTTC	CASSLEGANEQFF
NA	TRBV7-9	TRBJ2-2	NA	TGTGCCGGCCCTCTGGCAGGGGACACCGGGGAGCTGTTTTTT	CAGPLAGDTGELFF
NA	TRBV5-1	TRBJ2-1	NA	TGCGCCAGCAGCATAAGCCCACAGGGTACCTACAATGAGCAGTTCTTC	CASSISPQGTYNEQFF
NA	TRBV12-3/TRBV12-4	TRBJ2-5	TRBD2	TGTGCCAGCAGAGCCGGGACTAGCAAAGAGACCCAGTACTTC	CASRAGTSKETQYF
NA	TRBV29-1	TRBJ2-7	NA	TGCAGCGTTGGTATTCCGGACTACGAGCAGTACTTC	CSVGIPDYEQYF
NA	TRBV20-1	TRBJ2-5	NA	TGCAGTGCTGGTACAACAGGAGCCTACTTC	CSAGTTGAYF
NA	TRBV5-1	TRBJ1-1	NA	TGCGCCAGCAGATCCGGGACGCCGAACACTGAAGCTTTCTTT	CASRSGTPNTEAFF
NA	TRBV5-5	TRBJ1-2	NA	TGTGCCAGCAGCTTGGATGGGGGCGGAGTGTATGGCTACACCTTC	CASSLDGGGVYGYTF
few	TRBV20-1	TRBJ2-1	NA	TGCAGTGCTCTCGTTCGAGGGGGGCGATCAACGCAGTTCTTC	CSALVRGGRSTQFF
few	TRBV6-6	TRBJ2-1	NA	TGTGCCAGCAGTGCCCCGCCAACAGAGCAGTTCTTC	CASSAPPTEQFF
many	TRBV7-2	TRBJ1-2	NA	TGTGCCAGCAGCCAAACAGGGATCTATGGCTACACCTTC	CASSQTGIYGYTF
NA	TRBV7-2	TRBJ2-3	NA	TGTGCCAGCAGCTCCCTTAGCGCTACCAATACGCAGTATTTT	CASSSLSATNTQYF
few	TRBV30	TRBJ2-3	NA	TGTGCCTGGAGTACTGCAGATACGCAGTATTTT	CAWSTADTQYF
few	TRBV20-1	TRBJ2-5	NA	TGCAGTGCCCGGGACTACCAAGAGACCCAGTACTTC	CSARDYQETQYF
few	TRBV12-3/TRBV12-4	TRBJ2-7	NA	TGTGCCAGCAGTGCGGGACAGAACTACGAGCAGTACTTC	CASSAGQNYEQYF
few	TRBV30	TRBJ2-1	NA	TGTGCCTGGAGTGTGATCGGGGGCTCCTACAATGAGCAGTTCTTC	CAWSVIGGSYNEQFF
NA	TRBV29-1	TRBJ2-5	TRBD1	TGCAGCGTGGGGACAGTAAAAGAGACCCAGTACTTC	CSVGTVKETQYF
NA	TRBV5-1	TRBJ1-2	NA	TGCGCCAGCAGCTTCCGGACGGAGGACTATGGCTACACCTTC	CASSFRTEDYGYTF